The subject of this entry is one T cell receptor beta chain. Assay used: immunoSEQ multiplex PCR; TCRdb lists only in-frame clones, some missing. Altogether 950,000 to 1,100,000 clones are present, under 80% being singletons, with the ten largest covering around 1.4%. The entry originates in a study of shared clonotypes between healthy human individuals. The CDR3 extends over 15 amino acids. Germline CDR1 and CDR2: MDHEN and SYDVKM. With V trimmed by 6 bases and J by 0 bases, 7 bases remained unmatched. V is TRBV28 and J is TRBJ1-2; 7 nucleotides align to TRBD1. The specimen sequenced was memory CD4+ T cells sorted from blood. This sample's subset: CD45RA-negative fraction. The clonotype was recovered from a man between 18 and 29 years old in good health. CDR3 sequence (DNA): TGTGCCAGCAGCCCACAGGGGCCCTCTAACTATGGCTACACCTTC. It encodes CASSPQGPSNYGYTF.